This T cell receptor (beta chain) came from a study of shared clonotypes between healthy human individuals. Study observations and caveats: In several donors, around 5% of naive CD4 clonotypes appeared in common. Naive subsets tended to show greater estimated richness than memory subsets. It was anticipated that sequencing depth would influence how many clonotypes donors shared.

V was pared by 3 bases and J by 4 bases, with 11 bases between. CDR1 MNHNS and CDR2 SASEGT come from the germline V gene. The CDR3 covers 14 residues. Positive CCR7 selection of CD45RO-negative cells yielded the naive CD8 cells, and terminally differentiated effector memory CD45RA+ cells were excluded. In the case of this clone: As yet, its antigen is unknown.

The data were produced by immunoSEQ multiplex PCR, yet TCRdb's version contains in-frame clones alone and is incomplete. Among 1.5 million to 2.5 million clones listed, approximately 95% were seen once. The TCR originated in a young man in good health. The chain combines TRBV6-1 with TRBJ2-3, with D possibly being TRBD1 (5 bases). Sequencing used naive CD8+ T cells sorted from blood. This CDR3 is CASSDRVGADTQYF. The CDR3 DNA follows: TGTGCCAGCAGTGACAGGGTGGGTGCAGATACGCAGTATTTT.